The sample holds many counts of the clone carrying this T cell receptor (beta chain). Its antigen is not known. Individual cDNA molecules had unique molecular identifiers attached to them by the library. Via MiXCR, TCRdb re-called the RACE reads, giving one row per CDR3 protein. The table includes over 100,000 distinct CDR3 sequences, about 9% detected once. This sample was included in a study of human T cells and chemical hapten exposure. Study summary: The variation in per-sample TCR yields arose mainly from small differences in pooled library volumes.

Whole-study results and caveats: TCRs exceeding a frequency of 1 in 1000 stayed unchanged under DPC sensitization.

The J segment lost 0 bases and the V segment lost 2 bases, leaving 13 bases of the junction unmatched. The CDR3 is 20 amino acids. Time point specified: healthy volunteer bleed at 2 weeks. Extraction yielded total RNA from whole blood (unfractionated). This TCR was recovered from a male donor in good health. Some clones in this sample may be carry-over from other donors' samples. The sample consisted of whole blood. This chain links TRBV12-3 or TRBV12-4 with TRBJ1-5; 10 bases agree with TRBD1. The CDR3 coding sequence is TGTGCCAGCAGTTTAACTCATGGGACAGGGGCCTTTTATAGCAATCAGCCCCAGCATTTT. This translates into CASSLTHGTGAFYSNQPQHF.